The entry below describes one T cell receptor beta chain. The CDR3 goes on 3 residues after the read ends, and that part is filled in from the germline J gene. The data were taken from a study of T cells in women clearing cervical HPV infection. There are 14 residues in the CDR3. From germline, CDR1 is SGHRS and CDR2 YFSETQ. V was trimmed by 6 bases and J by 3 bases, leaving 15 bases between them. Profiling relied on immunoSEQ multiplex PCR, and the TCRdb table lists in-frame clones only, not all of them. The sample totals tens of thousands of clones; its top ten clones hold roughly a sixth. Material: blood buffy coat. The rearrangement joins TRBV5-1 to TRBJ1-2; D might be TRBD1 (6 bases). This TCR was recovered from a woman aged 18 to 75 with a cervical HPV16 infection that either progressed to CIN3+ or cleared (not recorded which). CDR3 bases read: TGCGCCAGCACCATCCAGGGGACGGACTATGGC. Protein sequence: CASTIQGTDYG. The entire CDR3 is CASTIQGTDYGYTF.